The TCR beta chain described here comes from a study of blood T cells in healthy people across ages. Sample-barcoded 5' priming and a J-beta primer mix drove a second PCR of roughly 7 to 11 cycles. TCRdb processed the 5' RACE reads anew with MiXCR; each CDR3 protein has one entry. Of 1.5 million to 2 million distinct CDR3 sequences in the sample, roughly 52% were seen once. Germline CDR1 is SGDLS and CDR2 is YYNGEE. The germline V and J ends were trimmed by 3 bases and 3 bases, with 17 bases remaining between them. The CDR3 is made up of 16 amino acids. This clonotype was counted only a few times. Healthy Caucasian individuals from Russia aged 6 to 90 served as donors. Each donor had around 9.2 milliliters of peripheral blood drawn. Samples each had at least 5.5 micrograms of total RNA extracted.

The sample consisted of blood. The V call is TRBV9, the J call TRBJ2-3, with D possibly being TRBD1 or TRBD2 (5 bases each). This clonotype was obtained from a woman aged 40 to 50 in good health. The CDR3: CASSARGFQRTDTQYF. The CDR3 region has the DNA TGTGCCAGCAGCGCGAGGGGATTTCAGAGGACAGATACGCAGTATTTT.